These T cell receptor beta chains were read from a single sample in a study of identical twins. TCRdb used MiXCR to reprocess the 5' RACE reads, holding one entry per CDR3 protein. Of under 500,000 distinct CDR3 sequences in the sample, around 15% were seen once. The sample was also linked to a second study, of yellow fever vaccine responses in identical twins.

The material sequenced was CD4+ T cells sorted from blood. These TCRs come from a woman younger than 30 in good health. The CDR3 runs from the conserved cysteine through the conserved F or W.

CASSLSAGGLQETQYF | TRBV7-2
CASSPGGEQFF | TRBV5-1
CASSEYGWGKETQYF | TRBV25-1
CATSGLYSNQPQHF | TRBV24-1
CASSSYSGDTEAFF | TRBV5-1
CAITQGQDYTGELFF | TRBV10-3
CASSASSEQYF | TRBV5-4
CSASGPSPGTQYF | TRBV20-1
CAGGGATYEQYF | TRBV7-9
CASSGPGGAGSTGANVLTF | TRBV25-1
CASSSALKQVPWETQYF | TRBV7-9
CASRNTISRHTDTQYF | TRBV21-1
CASSPQARTNEKLFF | TRBV5-1
CASSLWMDSPLHF | TRBV12-3/TRBV12-4
CASSLSSGQGRRNSPLHF | TRBV7-8
CASGGEMTYEQYF | TRBV9
CASSSSGTGGRTGELFF | TRBV28
CAGERTSGRALGAEQFF | TRBV10-3
CASSNLQYGYTF | TRBV28
CSAAAGGRAKLGTEAFF | TRBV20-1
CASKSTGDPTGELFF | TRBV6-1
CASSYSAGTGGDTQYF | TRBV6-5
CASRPSGALNEQFF | TRBV7-2
CASSSGTGPLYGYTF | TRBV5-1
CASSPYGNEQFF | TRBV18
CASSSGGGHYEQYF | TRBV12-3/TRBV12-4
CASSYSSSGRGETQYF | TRBV6-2/TRBV6-3
CASSVRLFPGQGFSSTDTQYF | TRBV2
CASSSSGRDTQYF | TRBV7-2
CASSSSGGAKNIQYF | TRBV11-3
CSAREGSGSYNEQFF | TRBV20-1
CASSRYQGEANYGYTF | TRBV4-3
CSATPGLAPSDEQFF | TRBV20-1
CAISGLRGQRQGKSEYEQYF | TRBV10-3
CSGLAGLDIQYF | TRBV29-1
CASGTGGGNEQFF | TRBV2
CASSQGWGAPYEQYF | TRBV12-3/TRBV12-4
CASSSEGYYEQYF | TRBV7-2
CASSFWSNQPQHF | TRBV12-3/TRBV12-4
CASSQGNNYGYTF | TRBV3-1
CASNSRPGQDFQETQYF | TRBV5-1
CASTTYSGGETQYF | TRBV5-1
CAISEPGQGSEKLFF | TRBV10-3
CASSEAGRSNQPQHF | TRBV6-1
CSVEWSPGAKNIQYF | TRBV29-1
CSARTDSGVSYEQYF | TRBV20-1
CASSRSGRSNEQYF | TRBV18
CASALGAWIEQFF | TRBV6-1
CASSLAGGNTGELFF | TRBV12-3/TRBV12-4
CASSKRRTPNTGELFF | TRBV3-1
CASSPELIQETQYF | TRBV6-1
CASSQDTGGANYGYTF | TRBV4-2
CASSLASGTNEQFF | TRBV7-2
CASSQDLGFSYNEQFF | TRBV3-1
CAWTSTDTQYF | TRBV30
CASSFPDRSKGLVPNTGELFF | TRBV12-3/TRBV12-4
CASSRDSRIQYF | TRBV18
CSVVSDRAKNIQYF | TRBV29-1
CSANLPTNEKLFF | TRBV20-1